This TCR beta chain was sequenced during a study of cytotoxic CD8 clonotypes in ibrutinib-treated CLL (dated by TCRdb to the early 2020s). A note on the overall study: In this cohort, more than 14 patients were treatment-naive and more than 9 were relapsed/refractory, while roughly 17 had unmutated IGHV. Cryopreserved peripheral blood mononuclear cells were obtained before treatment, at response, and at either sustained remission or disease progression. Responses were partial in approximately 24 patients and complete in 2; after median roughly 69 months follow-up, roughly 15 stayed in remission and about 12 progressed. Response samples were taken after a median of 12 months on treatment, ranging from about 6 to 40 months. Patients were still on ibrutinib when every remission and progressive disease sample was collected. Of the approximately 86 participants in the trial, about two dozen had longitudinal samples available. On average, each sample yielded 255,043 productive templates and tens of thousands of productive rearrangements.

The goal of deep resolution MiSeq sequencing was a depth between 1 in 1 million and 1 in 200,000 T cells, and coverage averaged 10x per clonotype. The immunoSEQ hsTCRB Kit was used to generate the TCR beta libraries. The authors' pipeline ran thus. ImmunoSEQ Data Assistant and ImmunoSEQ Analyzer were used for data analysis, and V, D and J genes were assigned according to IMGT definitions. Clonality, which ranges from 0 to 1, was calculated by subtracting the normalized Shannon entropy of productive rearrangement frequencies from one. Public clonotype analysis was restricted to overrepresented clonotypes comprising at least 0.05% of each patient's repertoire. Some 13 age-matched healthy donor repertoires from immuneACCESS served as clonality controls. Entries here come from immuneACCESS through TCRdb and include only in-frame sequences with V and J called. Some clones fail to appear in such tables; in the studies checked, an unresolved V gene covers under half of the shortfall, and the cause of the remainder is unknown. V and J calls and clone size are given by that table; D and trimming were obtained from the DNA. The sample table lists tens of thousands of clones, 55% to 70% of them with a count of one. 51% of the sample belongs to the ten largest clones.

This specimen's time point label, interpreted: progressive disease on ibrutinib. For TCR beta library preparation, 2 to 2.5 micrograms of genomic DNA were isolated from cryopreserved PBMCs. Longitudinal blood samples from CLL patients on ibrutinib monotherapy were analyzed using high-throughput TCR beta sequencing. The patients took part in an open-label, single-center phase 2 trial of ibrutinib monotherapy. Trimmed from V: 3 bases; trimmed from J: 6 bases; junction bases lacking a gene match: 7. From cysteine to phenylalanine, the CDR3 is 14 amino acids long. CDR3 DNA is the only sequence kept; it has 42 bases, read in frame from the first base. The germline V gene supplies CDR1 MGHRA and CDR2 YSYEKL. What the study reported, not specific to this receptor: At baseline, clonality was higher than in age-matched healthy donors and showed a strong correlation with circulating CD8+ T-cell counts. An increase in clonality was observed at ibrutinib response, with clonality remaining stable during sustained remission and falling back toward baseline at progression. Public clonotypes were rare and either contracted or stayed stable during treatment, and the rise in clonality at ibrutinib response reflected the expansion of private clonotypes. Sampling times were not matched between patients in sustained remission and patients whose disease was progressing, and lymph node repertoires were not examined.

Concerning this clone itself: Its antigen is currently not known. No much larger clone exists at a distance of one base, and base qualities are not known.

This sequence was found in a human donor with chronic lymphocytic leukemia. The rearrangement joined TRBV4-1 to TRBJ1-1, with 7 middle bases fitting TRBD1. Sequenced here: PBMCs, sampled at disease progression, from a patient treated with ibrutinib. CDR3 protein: CASSHETGFAEAFF. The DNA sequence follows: TGCGCCAGCAGCCATGAGACAGGGTTCGCTGAAGCTTTCTTT.